Below, one TCR beta chain is given with its context. Antigen unknown. This entry is derived from a study of multiple sclerosis patients with progressive multifocal leukoencephalopathy. Study-level points and caveats: Most PML patients had lower entropy, suggesting less diverse TRB repertoires. Before and during natalizumab, the clones expanded at PML already existed.

Documented time point: approximately 12 months of natalizumab therapy. The control group, sampled over time, had multiple sclerosis, received natalizumab and did not develop PML. The germline CDR1 and CDR2 sequences are MNHEY and SMNVEV (reference sequence). Trimming pared 2 bases from V and 0 bases from J, leaving 4 bases between. The CDR3 is 13 residues long. Sequencing was performed with immunoSEQ multiplex PCR; in TCRdb, only in-frame clones are kept and a portion is missing. This sample carries about 25,000 clones, roughly 90% of them seen once, and the ten largest clones take around 2%. Sequenced material: PBMCs, taken from a patient treated with natalizumab. This chain connects TRBV27 to TRBJ1-1; the D is unclear. The TCR was taken from a man aged 25 to 45 with multiple sclerosis. CDR3 in DNA: TGTGCCAGCAGTTTAGTTGTGAACACTGAAGCTTTCTTT. This encodes CASSLVVNTEAFF.